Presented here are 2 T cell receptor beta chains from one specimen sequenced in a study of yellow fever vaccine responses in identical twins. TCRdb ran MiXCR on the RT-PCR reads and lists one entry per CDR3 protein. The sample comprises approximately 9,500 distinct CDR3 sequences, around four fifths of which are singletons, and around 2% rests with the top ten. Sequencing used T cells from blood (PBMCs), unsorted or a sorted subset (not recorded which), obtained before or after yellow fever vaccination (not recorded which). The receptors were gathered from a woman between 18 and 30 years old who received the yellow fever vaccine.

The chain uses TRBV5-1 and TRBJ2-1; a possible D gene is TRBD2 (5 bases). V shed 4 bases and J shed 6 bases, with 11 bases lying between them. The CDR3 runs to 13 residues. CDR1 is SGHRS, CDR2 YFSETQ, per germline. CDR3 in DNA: TGCGCCAGCAGCCAGACGGGGATCAATGAGCAGTTCTTC. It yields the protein CASSQTGINEQFF.

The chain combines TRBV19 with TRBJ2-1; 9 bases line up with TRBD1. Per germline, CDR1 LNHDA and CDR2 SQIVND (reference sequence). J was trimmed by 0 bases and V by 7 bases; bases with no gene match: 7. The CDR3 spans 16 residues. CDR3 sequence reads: CASNPRDRVSYNEQFF. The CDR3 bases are TGTGCCAGTAACCCCCGGGACAGGGTCTCCTACAATGAGCAGTTCTTC. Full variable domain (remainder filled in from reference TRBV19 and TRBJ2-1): DGGITQSPKYLFRKEGQNVTLSCEQNLNHDAMYWYRQDPGQGLRLIYYSQIVNDFQKGDIAEGYSVSREKKESFPLTVTSAQKNPTAFYLCASNPRDRVSYNEQFFGPGTRLTVL.